The clone carrying this TCR beta chain was seen more than once but under ten times. This sample is part of a study of blood T cell repertoires in COVID-19. Study information: The cDNA or gDNA used as material had been derived from T cells, B-cell-depleted T cells, or PBMCs.

Everyone who took part was roughly 18 to 95 years old, and they came from about 23 US areas. Two consecutive negative NP/OP PCR tests, clearance, or resolved symptoms defined Cohort 3 recovery. This table comes from immunoSEQ multiplex PCR, and its TCRdb copy is limited to in-frame clones, with some not included. The repertoire holds 250,000 to 350,000 clones, with 88% as singletons. This CDR3 is 14 amino acids long. The germline CDR1 and CDR2 sequences are SGHDN and FVKESK. Trimming shortened V by 4 bases and J by 4 bases, and 13 bases separated the two germline ends. The TCR comes from a woman aged 25 to 39 who had recovered from COVID-19. Sequences were obtained from PBMCs or T cells enriched from blood (not recorded which). V and J are TRBV14 and TRBJ1-1, with TRBD1 as a possible D gene (5 bases). The CDR3 DNA sequence: TGTGCCAGCAGCCTCAACCGGGGGACCACTGAAGCTTTCTTT. It encodes CASSLNRGTTEAFF.